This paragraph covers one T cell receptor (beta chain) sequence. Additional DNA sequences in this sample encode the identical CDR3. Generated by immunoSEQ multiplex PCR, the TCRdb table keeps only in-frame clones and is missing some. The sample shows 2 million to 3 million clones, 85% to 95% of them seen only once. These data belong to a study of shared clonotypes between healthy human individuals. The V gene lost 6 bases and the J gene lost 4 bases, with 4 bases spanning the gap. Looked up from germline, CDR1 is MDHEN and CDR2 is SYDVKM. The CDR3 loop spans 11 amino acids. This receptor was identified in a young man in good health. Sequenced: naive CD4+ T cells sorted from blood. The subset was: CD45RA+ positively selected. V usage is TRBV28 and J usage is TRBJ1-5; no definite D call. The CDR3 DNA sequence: TGTGCCAGCAGAAGTAATCAGCCCCAGCATTTT. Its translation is CASRSNQPQHF.